The 3 T cell receptor beta chains below all came from one sample that was sequenced in a study of blood T cell repertoires in COVID-19. Here immunoSEQ multiplex PCR was the method, and the copy in TCRdb shows in-frame clones only, minus some. The data show around 40,000 clones, approximately 81% seen once. The sample was peripheral blood. The receptors stem from a human donor in a cohort sampled during active COVID-19.

The gene calls are TRBV5-1 and TRBJ2-2, with TRBD1 matching 10 bases. Germline loops: CDR1 SGHRS, CDR2 YFSETQ. The CDR3 sequence is 16 residues long. J lost 4 bases, V lost 3 bases, and 6 bases had no gene match. The CDR3 nucleotides read TGCGCCAGCAGCTGGGGCGGGACAGGGGCCACCGGGGAGCTGTTTTTT. Its translation: CASSWGGTGATGELFF.

This clone is a singleton in its sample. The V gene is TRBV18, the J gene TRBJ1-1, with D possibly matching TRBD1 (5 bases). The CDR3 extends over 14 amino acids. Trimming took off 3 bases at V and 6 bases at J, with 14 bases between the two ends. The V gene's germline CDR1 is KGHSH and CDR2 LQKENI. CDR3 protein: CASSPGGGGAEAFF. The CDR3 nucleotides read TGTGCCAGCTCACCTGGGGGGGGAGGCGCTGAAGCTTTCTTT.

The genes are TRBV6-1 and TRBJ1-4; D possibly corresponds to TRBD1 (5 bases). CDR1 is MNHNS, CDR2 SASEGT, per germline. The ends were cut back, 0 bases at V and 10 bases at J, with 12 bases in the middle. The CDR3 runs to 14 residues. CDR3 nucleotides: TGTGCCAGCAGTGAAGCGCGGGGGGTGATAAAACTGTTTTTT. It is translated as CASSEARGVIKLFF.